Listed below are T cell receptor beta chains from one sample, sequenced in a study of T cell responses to AZD1222 COVID-19 vaccine. This table comes from immunoSEQ multiplex PCR, and its TCRdb copy is limited to in-frame clones, with some not included. Of about 160,000 clones detected, approximately 91% appear once; the ten largest clones hold more than 5.5%. The source material was peripheral blood, sampled on day 0 of AZD1222 vaccination. The origin of the receptors is an adult in good health. Each CDR3 is given with its conserved first and last residue. Each record gives: V gene, J gene, clone size, CDR3 protein. Size is stated for part of the rows, as once, few or many counts, or as a class when the clone is expanded.

V gene: TRBV6-6; J gene: TRBJ1-5; clone size: NA; CDR3 protein: CASSPDRGNQPQHF
V gene: TRBV24-1; J gene: TRBJ2-2; clone size: NA; CDR3 protein: CATSDLGTLNTGELFF
V gene: TRBV19; J gene: TRBJ2-5; clone size: NA; CDR3 protein: CASSPGTGLETQYF
V gene: TRBV6-5; J gene: TRBJ1-2; clone size: once; CDR3 protein: CASSYSMAVLNYGYTF
V gene: TRBV11-2; J gene: TRBJ1-4; clone size: once; CDR3 protein: CASSFKFQGELFF
V gene: TRBV5-1; J gene: TRBJ1-6; clone size: NA; CDR3 protein: CASSLGTVNNSPLHF
V gene: TRBV7-2; J gene: TRBJ2-7; clone size: NA; CDR3 protein: CASSLGVSYEQYF
V gene: TRBV3-1/TRBV3-2; J gene: TRBJ1-1; clone size: NA; CDR3 protein: CASSHSSAGHTEAFF
V gene: TRBV28; J gene: TRBJ1-1; clone size: NA; CDR3 protein: CASSFRPTNTEAFF
V gene: TRBV10-3; J gene: TRBJ1-1; clone size: NA; CDR3 protein: CAISEIQMNTEAFF
V gene: TRBV29-1; J gene: TRBJ1-2; clone size: NA; CDR3 protein: CSVGTGDGYTF
V gene: TRBV7-9; J gene: TRBJ1-2; clone size: NA; CDR3 protein: CASSVDRGLVYGYTF
V gene: TRBV30; J gene: TRBJ1-6; clone size: NA; CDR3 protein: CAWSPDDNSPLHF
V gene: TRBV7-8; J gene: TRBJ1-1; clone size: NA; CDR3 protein: CASSFAENTEAFF
V gene: TRBV28; J gene: TRBJ1-1; clone size: NA; CDR3 protein: CASNLDLNTEAFF
V gene: TRBV19; J gene: TRBJ1-2; clone size: NA; CDR3 protein: CASSIGRGNYGYTF
V gene: TRBV28; J gene: TRBJ1-6; clone size: NA; CDR3 protein: CASSFHSTMRGHNSPLHF
V gene: TRBV19; J gene: TRBJ2-1; clone size: NA; CDR3 protein: CASSRTDRGNEQFF
V gene: TRBV28; J gene: TRBJ2-2; clone size: NA; CDR3 protein: CASGRTGGLTGELFF
V gene: TRBV24-1; J gene: TRBJ1-1; clone size: NA; CDR3 protein: CATRGGSSTEAFF
V gene: TRBV28; J gene: TRBJ1-1; clone size: NA; CDR3 protein: CASRRDTQNTEAFF
V gene: TRBV30; J gene: TRBJ2-3; clone size: NA; CDR3 protein: CAWSVAARSTDTQYF
V gene: TRBV18; J gene: TRBJ1-2; clone size: NA; CDR3 protein: CASSHTQESYGYTF
V gene: TRBV6-5; J gene: TRBJ2-3; clone size: NA; CDR3 protein: CASSYERTVFW
V gene: TRBV29-1; J gene: TRBJ1-1; clone size: NA; CDR3 protein: CSGTAESAEAFF
V gene: TRBV25-1; J gene: TRBJ2-7; clone size: NA; CDR3 protein: CASSEKGSGASYEQYF
V gene: TRBV5-4; J gene: TRBJ1-1; clone size: NA; CDR3 protein: CASSFPHRGNTEAFF